Detailed here is one TCR beta chain. Germline V gene lookup returns CDR1 SGHTA and CDR2 FQGNSA. The J segment lost 3 bases and the V segment lost 0 bases, leaving 5 bases of the junction unmatched. This CDR3 spans 15 amino acids. Assay used: immunoSEQ multiplex PCR; TCRdb lists only in-frame clones, some missing. This sample has some 70,000 clones, with roughly nine tenths found just once. This sample is drawn from a study of T cell changes during pregnancy in multiple sclerosis. Sample: peripheral blood, taken in the third trimester of pregnancy. The receptor was derived from a female donor with multiple sclerosis, enrolled in a pregnancy study. The rearrangement links TRBV7-2 to TRBJ2-7; TRBD2 matches at 7 bases. This chain's CDR3 is CASSLAPRGIYEQYF. CDR3 bases: TGTGCCAGCAGCTTAGCCCCGCGGGGGATCTACGAGCAGTACTTC. The full variable domain, completed using reference TRBV7-2 and TRBJ2-7, is GAGVSQSPSNKVTEKGKDVELRCDPISGHTALYWYRQSLGQGLEFLIYFQGNSAPDKSGLPSDRFSAERTGGSVSTLTIQRTQQEDSAVYLCASSLAPRGIYEQYFGPGTRLTVT.